The rows below give T cell receptor beta chains drawn from one sample of a study of blood T cell repertoires in COVID-19. Measured with immunoSEQ multiplex PCR; TCRdb has only the in-frame clones, and not every one. The table shows around 100,000 clones, with around 90% occurring only once. The source material was peripheral blood. Source of these receptors: a man aged 18 to 30 with acute or convalescent COVID-19. The CDR3 runs from the conserved cysteine through the conserved F or W. A D gene is named only where the DNA matches it firmly. A clone size is listed for some rows: how often the clone was seen (once, few, many), or a class if it is expanded.

d_gene	len	v_gene	abundance	j_gene	CDR3aa	CDR3nt
TRBD1	15	TRBV6-5	NA	TRBJ2-7	CASGGRTGASGEQYF	TGTGCCAGCGGAGGGCGGACAGGGGCCTCGGGCGAGCAGTACTTC
TRBD1	15	TRBV4-2	NA	TRBJ2-3	CASSPEGQGTDTQYF	TGTGCCAGCAGCCCTGAAGGACAGGGCACAGATACGCAGTATTTT
TRBD1	15	TRBV25-1	NA	TRBJ1-2	CASSEARDRENGYTF	TGTGCCAGCAGTGAGGCTCGTGACAGGGAGAATGGCTACACCTTC
TRBD1	16	TRBV5-1	NA	TRBJ2-7	CASSSGPGQGFYEQYF	TGCGCCAGCAGCTCCGGCCCGGGACAGGGGTTCTACGAGCAGTACTTC
NA	16	TRBV3-1/TRBV3-2	NA	TRBJ2-3	CASSQEVGVSTDTQYF	TGTGCCAGCAGCCAAGAGGTCGGGGTCAGCACAGATACGCAGTATTTT
TRBD2	13	TRBV2	NA	TRBJ2-7	CASSGTSGGEQYF	TGTGCCAGCAGCGGGACTAGCGGGGGCGAGCAGTACTTC
TRBD2	15	TRBV19	NA	TRBJ2-1	CASSALAGVYNEQFF	TGTGCCAGTAGTGCACTAGCGGGGGTGTACAATGAGCAGTTCTTC
NA	15	TRBV5-1	NA	TRBJ1-1	CASSSLGDMNTEAFF	TGCGCCAGCAGCTCCTTGGGAGACATGAACACTGAAGCTTTCTTT
TRBD1	16	TRBV7-9	NA	TRBJ1-1	CASSQKGQGVSTEAFF	TGTGCCAGCAGCCAGAAGGGACAGGGAGTGAGCACTGAAGCTTTCTTT
TRBD2	16	TRBV27	once	TRBJ2-5	CASRRTSGRWQETQYF	TGTGCCAGCAGACGGACTAGCGGGAGATGGCAAGAGACCCAGTACTTC
TRBD1	16	TRBV5-4	NA	TRBJ1-5	CASSFGTGESNQPQHF	TGTGCCAGCAGCTTCGGGACAGGGGAGAGCAATCAGCCCCAGCATTTT
TRBD1	14	TRBV19	NA	TRBJ2-5	CASSRRQGGETQYF	TGTGCCAGTAGTAGACGACAGGGCGGAGAGACCCAGTACTTC
TRBD1	14	TRBV6-5	NA	TRBJ1-2	CASSYSGTGNGYTF	TGTGCCAGCAGTTACTCCGGGACAGGGAATGGCTACACCTTC
NA	14	TRBV19	NA	TRBJ1-5	CASSRETYNQPQHF	TGTGCCAGTAGTCGTGAGACTTACAATCAGCCCCAGCATTTT
NA	12	TRBV27	NA	TRBJ2-1	CASSFSRQMPFF	TGTGCCAGCAGTTTCTCGAGACAGATGCCGTTCTTC
NA	15	TRBV18	NA	TRBJ2-6	CASSPTGSGANVLTF	TGTGCCAGCTCACCAACAGGGTCTGGGGCCAACGTCCTGACTTTC
TRBD1	16	TRBV5-1	few	TRBJ2-7	CASTSIPGQGAREQYF	TGCGCCAGCACCTCGATTCCGGGACAGGGGGCTCGGGAGCAGTACTTC
TRBD1	15	TRBV29-1	NA	TRBJ1-2	CSVIQGQGAGYGYTF	TGCAGCGTTATACAGGGACAGGGGGCGGGCTATGGCTACACCTTC
TRBD1	16	TRBV27	NA	TRBJ1-2	CASSLSGTGPFGGYTF	TGTGCCAGCAGTTTGAGTGGGACAGGACCCTTTGGGGGCTACACCTTC
NA	16	TRBV7-2	NA	TRBJ1-5	CASSFWTSIGNQPQHF	TGTGCCAGCAGCTTCTGGACATCTATTGGCAATCAGCCCCAGCATTTT
TRBD1	15	TRBV30	NA	TRBJ1-5	CAWSRTGRSNQPQHF	TGTGCCTGGAGCAGGACAGGGCGCAGCAATCAGCCCCAGCATTTT
TRBD1	14	TRBV18	NA	TRBJ1-5	CASSPGTGDQPQHF	TGTGCCAGCTCACCAGGGACAGGGGACCAGCCCCAGCATTTT
TRBD2	19	TRBV11-2	NA	TRBJ2-7	CASSLPWGTSGMGGYEQYF	TGTGCCAGCAGCCTCCCGTGGGGGACTAGCGGGATGGGCGGCTACGAGCAGTACTTC
NA	12	TRBV27	NA	TRBJ2-3	CASSSYTDTQYF	TGTGCCAGCAGTTCCTACACAGATACGCAGTATTTT
TRBD1	17	TRBV7-9	once	TRBJ2-7	CASSFGGTGHSVREQYF	TGTGCCAGCAGCTTTGGGGGGACAGGCCACTCGGTGCGCGAGCAGTACTTC
TRBD1	15	TRBV6-6	NA	TRBJ1-2	CASSPRTGHNYGYTF	TGTGCCAGCAGTCCACGGACAGGCCATAACTATGGCTACACCTTC
NA	13	TRBV19	NA	TRBJ2-7	CASSPGTEGVQYF	TGTGCCAGTAGTCCCGGGACTGAAGGGGTGCAGTACTTC
NA	14	TRBV4-1	NA	TRBJ1-4	CASSQVQGNEKLFF	TGCGCCAGCAGCCAAGTACAGGGTAATGAAAAACTGTTTTTT
TRBD1	15	TRBV7-9	NA	TRBJ2-7	CASSPTHRGEWEQYF	TGTGCCAGCAGTCCCACTCACAGGGGTGAGTGGGAGCAGTACTTC
TRBD2	15	TRBV11-2	NA	TRBJ2-7	CASSLGGLGSYEQYF	TGTGCCAGCAGCTTAGGGGGACTAGGCTCCTACGAGCAGTACTTC
TRBD1	20	TRBV11-3	NA	TRBJ1-3	CASSLDQQVGQGGQLNTIYF	TGTGCCAGCAGCTTAGACCAACAAGTAGGACAGGGAGGACAGTTAAACACCATATATTTT
TRBD1	16	TRBV18	NA	TRBJ1-1	CASSRQGHYMNTEAFF	TGTGCCAGCTCTCGACAGGGTCACTACATGAACACTGAAGCTTTCTTT
TRBD1	13	TRBV12-3/TRBV12-4	NA	TRBJ1-4	CASGLTGAEKLFF	TGTGCCAGTGGACTGACAGGGGCGGAAAAACTGTTTTTT
NA	14	TRBV2	NA	TRBJ1-3	CASGGGPTGNTIYF	TGTGCCAGCGGGGGGGGTCCCACTGGAAACACCATATATTTT
TRBD1	16	TRBV7-2	NA	TRBJ1-1	CASSQGRQGVNTEAFF	TGTGCCAGCAGCCAGGGTCGACAGGGGGTGAACACTGAAGCTTTCTTT
TRBD1	15	TRBV19	NA	TRBJ1-1	CASRSGQGGHTEAFF	TGTGCCAGTAGGTCGGGACAGGGGGGGCACACTGAAGCTTTCTTT
NA	13	TRBV7-9	NA	TRBJ2-7	CASSWEGGLGQYF	TGTGCCAGCAGCTGGGAAGGGGGTTTAGGGCAGTACTTC
NA	11	TRBV20-1	NA	TRBJ1-2	CSARVGYGYTF	TGCAGTGCTAGAGTCGGCTATGGCTACACCTTC